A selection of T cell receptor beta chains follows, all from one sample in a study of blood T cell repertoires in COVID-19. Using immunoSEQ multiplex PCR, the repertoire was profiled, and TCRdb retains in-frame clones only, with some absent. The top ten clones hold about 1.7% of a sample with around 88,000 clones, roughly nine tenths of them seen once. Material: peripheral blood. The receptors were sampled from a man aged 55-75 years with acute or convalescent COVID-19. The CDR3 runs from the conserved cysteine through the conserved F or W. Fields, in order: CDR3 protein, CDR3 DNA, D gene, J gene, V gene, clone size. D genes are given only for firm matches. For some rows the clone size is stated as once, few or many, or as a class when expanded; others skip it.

CDR3aa: CASSYSPGDEKLFF
CDR3nt: TGTGCCAGCAGTTACTCCCCAGGGGATGAAAAACTGTTTTTT
d_gene: .
j_gene: TRBJ1-4
v_gene: TRBV6-5
abundance: .

CDR3aa: CSVGAKNTGELFF
CDR3nt: TGCAGCGTTGGGGCCAAGAACACCGGGGAGCTGTTTTTT
d_gene: .
j_gene: TRBJ2-2
v_gene: TRBV29-1
abundance: .

CDR3aa: CASSQEGTGPYEQYF
CDR3nt: TGTGCCAGCAGCCAAGAGGGGACAGGTCCCTACGAGCAGTACTTC
d_gene: TRBD1
j_gene: TRBJ2-7
v_gene: TRBV4-2
abundance: .

CDR3aa: CASSPYSGRSNNEQFF
CDR3nt: TGTGCCAGCAGCCCCTATAGCGGGAGAAGTAACAATGAGCAGTTCTTC
d_gene: TRBD2
j_gene: TRBJ2-1
v_gene: TRBV3-1/TRBV3-2
abundance: .

CDR3aa: CASSQEPRDYEQYF
CDR3nt: TGCGCCAGCAGCCAAGAACCCAGGGATTACGAGCAGTACTTC
d_gene: .
j_gene: TRBJ2-7
v_gene: TRBV4-3
abundance: .

CDR3aa: CASSHESSYNEQFF
CDR3nt: TGTGCCAGCTCACATGAGAGCTCCTACAATGAGCAGTTCTTC
d_gene: .
j_gene: TRBJ2-1
v_gene: TRBV18
abundance: .

CDR3aa: CASSLLTGGTYEQYF
CDR3nt: TGTGCCAGCTCTTTACTAACGGGAGGGACCTACGAGCAGTACTTC
d_gene: TRBD2
j_gene: TRBJ2-7
v_gene: TRBV18
abundance: .

CDR3aa: CASSPLAPDRGDGYTF
CDR3nt: TGTGCCAGCAGCCCTCTAGCTCCAGACAGGGGAGATGGCTACACCTTC
d_gene: TRBD1
j_gene: TRBJ1-2
v_gene: TRBV4-2
abundance: few

CDR3aa: CASSMGTLRTEAFF
CDR3nt: TGTGCCAGTAGTATGGGTACCCTGCGGACTGAAGCTTTCTTT
d_gene: .
j_gene: TRBJ1-1
v_gene: TRBV19
abundance: .

CDR3aa: CASSFGDTTNYGYTF
CDR3nt: TGTGCCAGCAGTTTCGGGGACACGACTAACTATGGCTACACCTTC
d_gene: .
j_gene: TRBJ1-2
v_gene: TRBV6-2/TRBV6-3
abundance: .

CDR3aa: CASSSKPWTGAYGYTF
CDR3nt: TGTGCCAGCAGCTCGAAACCCTGGACAGGGGCTTATGGCTACACCTTC
d_gene: TRBD1
j_gene: TRBJ1-2
v_gene: TRBV28
abundance: .

CDR3aa: CASSPTLDRVNTEAFF
CDR3nt: TGTGCCAGCAGCCCCACTCTCGACAGGGTGAACACTGAAGCTTTCTTT
d_gene: TRBD1
j_gene: TRBJ1-1
v_gene: TRBV5-4
abundance: .

CDR3aa: CASSYRGADGELFF
CDR3nt: TGTGCCAGCAGTTACCGGGGAGCCGACGGGGAGCTGTTTTTT
d_gene: .
j_gene: TRBJ2-2
v_gene: TRBV6-5
abundance: .

CDR3aa: CATHAQGSYEQYF
CDR3nt: TGTGCCACCCATGCACAGGGCTCCTACGAGCAGTACTTC
d_gene: .
j_gene: TRBJ2-7
v_gene: TRBV28
abundance: .

CDR3aa: CASSGGLAGGRVEQYF
CDR3nt: TGTGCCAGCAGCGGGGGACTAGCGGGAGGTCGGGTCGAGCAGTACTTC
d_gene: TRBD2
j_gene: TRBJ2-7
v_gene: TRBV7-2
abundance: .

CDR3aa: CASSLEGEGETQYF
CDR3nt: TGCGCCAGCAGCTTGGAAGGGGAAGGAGAGACCCAGTACTTC
d_gene: .
j_gene: TRBJ2-5
v_gene: TRBV5-1
abundance: .

CDR3aa: CASSSELTGFKFF
CDR3nt: TGCGCCAGCAGCTCCGAACTGACAGGGTTCAAGTTTTTT
d_gene: TRBD1
j_gene: TRBJ1-4
v_gene: TRBV5-1
abundance: .

CDR3aa: CASSRRQTTNEKLFF
CDR3nt: TGCGCCAGCAGCCGCCGACAGACAACTAATGAAAAACTGTTTTTT
d_gene: .
j_gene: TRBJ1-4
v_gene: TRBV4-1
abundance: .

CDR3aa: CASSIVGNNEKLFF
CDR3nt: TGTGCCAGTAGTATTGTGGGCAATAATGAAAAACTGTTTTTT
d_gene: .
j_gene: TRBJ1-4
v_gene: TRBV19
abundance: .

CDR3aa: CASSPKGAPGSGEQYF
CDR3nt: TGTGCCAGCTCACCAAAGGGGGCTCCGGGCTCCGGCGAGCAGTACTTC
d_gene: TRBD1
j_gene: TRBJ2-7
v_gene: TRBV18
abundance: .

CDR3aa: CARRGVGAFF
CDR3nt: TGTGCCAGACGGGGAGTCGGAGCTTTCTTT
d_gene: .
j_gene: TRBJ1-1
v_gene: TRBV27
abundance: .

CDR3aa: CASSLVAGTDNEKLFF
CDR3nt: TGTGCCAGCAGCTTAGTAGCCGGGACAGATAATGAAAAACTGTTTTTT
d_gene: TRBD1
j_gene: TRBJ1-4
v_gene: TRBV11-2
abundance: .

CDR3aa: CASRLDRGTGELFF
CDR3nt: TGCGCCAGCAGACTCGACAGGGGCACCGGGGAGCTGTTTTTT
d_gene: TRBD1
j_gene: TRBJ2-2
v_gene: TRBV4-1
abundance: .

CDR3aa: CASSIDQVDQPQHF
CDR3nt: TGTGCCAGTAGTATAGATCAGGTCGATCAGCCCCAGCATTTT
d_gene: .
j_gene: TRBJ1-5
v_gene: TRBV19
abundance: .

CDR3aa: CASSIDGGKKLFF
CDR3nt: TGTGCCAGTAGTATAGACGGGGGAAAGAAACTGTTTTTT
d_gene: .
j_gene: TRBJ1-4
v_gene: TRBV19
abundance: .

CDR3aa: CASKGAGDTQPQHF
CDR3nt: TGTGCCAGCAAGGGGGCAGGGGACACTCAGCCCCAGCATTTT
d_gene: TRBD1
j_gene: TRBJ1-5
v_gene: TRBV6-5
abundance: .

CDR3aa: CASSFLAGVADTQYF
CDR3nt: TGTGCCAGCAGTTTTCTAGCGGGAGTGGCGGATACGCAGTATTTT
d_gene: TRBD2
j_gene: TRBJ2-3
v_gene: TRBV6-2/TRBV6-3
abundance: .

CDR3aa: CASSPGPNSYEQYF
CDR3nt: TGTGCCAGCAGCCCTGGGCCCAACTCCTACGAGCAGTACTTC
d_gene: .
j_gene: TRBJ2-7
v_gene: TRBV7-9
abundance: .

CDR3aa: CASRKSGSSYEQYF
CDR3nt: TGTGCCAGCAGGAAAAGCGGGAGCTCCTACGAGCAGTACTTC
d_gene: TRBD2
j_gene: TRBJ2-7
v_gene: TRBV6-5
abundance: .